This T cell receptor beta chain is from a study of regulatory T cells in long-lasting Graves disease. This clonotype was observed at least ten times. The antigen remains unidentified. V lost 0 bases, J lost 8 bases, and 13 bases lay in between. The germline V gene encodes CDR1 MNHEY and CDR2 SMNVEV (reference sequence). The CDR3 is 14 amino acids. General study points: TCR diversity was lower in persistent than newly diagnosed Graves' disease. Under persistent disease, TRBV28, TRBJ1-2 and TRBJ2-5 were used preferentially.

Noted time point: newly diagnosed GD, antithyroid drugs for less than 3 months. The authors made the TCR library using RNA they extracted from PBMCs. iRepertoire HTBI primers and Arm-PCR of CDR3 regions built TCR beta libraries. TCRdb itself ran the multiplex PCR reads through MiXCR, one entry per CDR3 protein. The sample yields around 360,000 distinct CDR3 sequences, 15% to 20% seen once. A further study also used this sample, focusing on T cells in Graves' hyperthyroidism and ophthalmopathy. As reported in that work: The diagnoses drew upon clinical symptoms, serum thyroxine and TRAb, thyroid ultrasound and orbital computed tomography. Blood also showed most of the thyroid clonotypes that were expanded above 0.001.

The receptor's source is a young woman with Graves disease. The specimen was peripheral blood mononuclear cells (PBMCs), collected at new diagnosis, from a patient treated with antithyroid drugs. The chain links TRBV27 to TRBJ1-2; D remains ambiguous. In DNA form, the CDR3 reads TGTGCCAGCAGTTTATCGAGAGGTAGTCAGGGCTACACCTTC. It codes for CASSLSRGSQGYTF.